The rows below give T cell receptor beta chains drawn from one sample of a study of graft-versus-host responses after intestinal transplantation. Sequencing was performed with immunoSEQ multiplex PCR; in TCRdb, only in-frame clones are kept and a portion is missing. The table shows about 14,000 clones, with approximately 40% occurring only once. Here the sequenced sample was alloreactive CD8+ T cells from a mixed lymphocyte reaction culture, taken before intestinal transplant. The origin of the receptors is a human patient who received an intestinal transplant. CDR3s include the opening cysteine and the closing phenylalanine or tryptophan. D genes are given only for firm matches. The size entry is marked missing in some rows and otherwise reads once, few, many or a size class.

D	J	V	size	CDR3	DNA
TRBD1	TRBJ1-2	TRBV15	NA	CATEPIRGQANYGYTF	TGTGCCACCGAGCCAATCCGGGGACAGGCAAACTATGGCTACACCTTC
TRBD2	TRBJ2-1	TRBV9	NA	CASSVYSGGNNEQFF	TGTGCCAGCAGCGTATATAGCGGGGGGAACAATGAGCAGTTCTTC
TRBD2	TRBJ2-1	TRBV7-2	few	CASSLWSSGGNEQFF	TGTGCCAGCAGCTTATGGTCTAGCGGGGGGAATGAGCAGTTCTTC
NA	TRBJ2-1	TRBV7-6	NA	CASSPGLLRDEQFF	TGTGCCAGCAGCCCGGGACTCCTTCGAGATGAGCAGTTCTTC
NA	TRBJ2-1	TRBV7-6	once	CASSSFRGALYNEQFF	TGTGCCAGCAGCTCCTTTCGTGGGGCCCTATACAATGAGCAGTTCTTC
NA	TRBJ2-5	TRBV4-1	NA	CASSHQLGETQYF	TGCGCCAGCAGCCATCAACTAGGGGAGACCCAGTACTTC
NA	TRBJ1-1	TRBV19	medium-sized	CASSIPDTEAFF	TGTGCCAGTAGTATCCCGGACACTGAAGCTTTCTTT
NA	TRBJ2-7	TRBV6-1	few	CASSGDLSSYEQYF	TGTGCCAGCAGTGGGGACTTAAGCTCCTACGAGCAGTACTTC
NA	TRBJ1-1	TRBV5-1	NA	CASSTPTGTEAFF	TGCGCCAGCAGCACCCCCACTGGGACTGAAGCTTTCTTT
NA	TRBJ1-1	TRBV27	NA	CASSLIGSHTEAFF	TGTGCCAGCAGTTTGATAGGCAGCCACACTGAAGCTTTCTTT
NA	TRBJ2-7	TRBV4-1	NA	CASSQAYDGGEQYF	TGCGCCAGCAGCCAAGCATACGACGGCGGCGAGCAGTACTTC
TRBD1	TRBJ1-4	TRBV7-9	once	CASRLGQPNEKLFF	TGTGCCAGCAGATTGGGACAGCCTAATGAAAAACTGTTTTTT
NA	TRBJ2-5	TRBV9	NA	CASSVGPTVQETQYF	TGTGCCAGCAGCGTAGGCCCGACAGTCCAAGAGACCCAGTACTTC
NA	TRBJ1-2	TRBV6-7	NA	CASSGRETSNYGYTF	TGTGCCAGCAGTGGACGAGAGACAAGTAACTATGGCTACACCTTC
NA	TRBJ2-4	TRBV4-1	few	CASSHLGTLAKNIQYF	TGCGCCAGCAGCCATTTAGGGACCCTAGCCAAAAACATTCAGTACTTC
NA	TRBJ2-7	TRBV5-1	NA	CASSSGELELSYEQYF	TGCGCCAGCAGTTCTGGGGAACTAGAGCTCTCCTACGAGCAGTACTTC
TRBD1	TRBJ1-5	TRBV4-1	medium-sized	CASSLNGQVPLAQHF	TGCGCCAGCAGCCTCAATGGACAGGTCCCTTTGGCCCAGCATTTT
NA	TRBJ1-6	TRBV6-1	NA	CASSDRLSSYNSPLHF	TGTGCCAGCAGTGACAGGTTAAGCTCCTATAATTCACCCCTCCACTTT
TRBD1	TRBJ2-7	TRBV5-1	NA	CASSPGTGLYEQYF	TGCGCCAGCAGCCCCGGGACAGGTCTCTACGAGCAGTACTTC
NA	TRBJ2-3	TRBV4-1	NA	CASSQEVQYSTDTQYF	TGCGCCAGCAGCCAAGAAGTACAGTACAGCACAGATACGCAGTATTTT
TRBD1	TRBJ1-2	TRBV6-5	few	CASSYAGTGEGYTF	TGTGCCAGCAGTTACGCTGGGACAGGGGAAGGCTACACCTTC